The clone carrying this T cell receptor (beta chain) was seen repeatedly, ten times or more. Its antigen is currently unknown. This sample is part of a study of T cells in Graves' hyperthyroidism and ophthalmopathy. Broader study findings: Patients with ophthalmopathy were separated from those with stable hyperthyroidism by a 13 V-J model. Ophthalmopathy, which appeared later, was predicted by the model a median around 6.9 months before onset.

V lost 6 bases, J lost 0 bases, and 20 bases lay in between. This CDR3 is 17 amino acids long. CDR1 and CDR2 from the germline V gene are SGHTA and FQGNSA. The hyperthyroidism was newly diagnosed and had lasted under 2 months; the patients were aged 18 to 65. Diagnoses used clinical symptoms, serum thyroxine and TRAb, thyroid ultrasound and orbital computed tomography. The CDR3 regions of TCR beta were amplified from RNA transcripts. The TCR CDR3 first-round RT-PCR relied on the HTBI primer set. A single record per CDR3 protein comes from TCRdb applying MiXCR to the multiplex PCR reads. The sample holds about 840,000 distinct CDR3 sequences, about 38% seen once.

The chain joins TRBV7-2 to TRBJ1-1; D is undetermined. This receptor was taken from a man younger than 35 with Graves' hyperthyroidism. The sample consisted of blood. The CDR3 sequence is CASSERVYGRLNTEAFF. In DNA, the CDR3 is TGTGCCAGCAGTGAGAGAGTCTATGGGCGACTGAACACTGAAGCTTTCTTT.